The 27 T cell receptor beta chains given below trace back to one sample, sequenced in a study of cytomegalovirus exposure and HLA in healthy donors. The PCR was carried out with 60 Vbeta primers and 13 Jbeta primers. Assay: immunoSEQ multiplex PCR; the TCRdb copy retains only in-frame clones and omits some. Of more than 110,000 clones listed, around 76% are singletons. The specimen was PBMCs. Receptors were obtained from a male donor in good health and CMV-seronegative.

This clone occurred a few times. The chain is built from TRBV10-3 and TRBJ2-7; 10 bases are shared with TRBD1. This CDR3 is built from 12 residues. V was pared by 6 bases and J by 5 bases, with 1 base of the junction left unmatched. The V gene's germline CDR1 is ENHRY and CDR2 SYGVKD. The CDR3 loop reads CAIRGTGDEQYF. For the CDR3, the DNA is TGTGCCATCAGGGGGACAGGGGACGAGCAGTACTTC.

The V gene is TRBV7-9, the J gene TRBJ2-7; possible D gene TRBD2, 7 bases. The V gene's germline CDR1 is SEHNR and CDR2 FQNEAQ (reference sequence). The CDR3 length is 15 residues. The V end was cut by 5 bases, the J end by 3 bases, with 17 bases between. CDR3 nucleotide sequence: TGTGCCAGCAGCGCCCTGGGGGGGGCAATCTACGAGCAGTACTTC. This sequence encodes CASSALGGAIYEQYF.

This clone was seen a handful of times. CDR3 residues: CASSRPTNSYNEQFF. The DNA of the CDR3 is TGTGCCAGCAGCCGGCCGACAAATTCCTACAATGAGCAGTTCTTC. The chain links TRBV5-6 to TRBJ2-1; D is undetermined. V gave up 4 bases and J gave up 1 base, with 12 bases separating them. The germline CDR1 and CDR2 sequences are SGHDT and YYEEEE. The CDR3 is 15 amino acids.

This chain uses TRBV11-2 with TRBJ2-3; D might be TRBD1 (5 bases). The germline V and J ends were trimmed by 4 bases and 5 bases, with 7 bases remaining between them. This CDR3 is 12 amino acids long. Germline V gene sequence: CDR1 SGHAT, CDR2 FQNNGV. CDR3 residues: CASSSQGDTQYF. CDR3 bases: TGTGCCAGCAGCTCCCAGGGAGATACGCAGTATTTT.

This clone came up a few times. This chain links TRBV6-5 with TRBJ2-7; 10 nucleotides match TRBD2. The CDR3 has 15 residues. The germline V gene encodes CDR1 MNHEY and CDR2 SVGAGI. With 6 bases clipped from V and 8 bases from J, the junction kept 13 bases outside the gene matches. The CDR3 loop reads CASSTTGTSACKQYF. CDR3 DNA: TGTGCCAGCAGCACTACCGGGACTAGCGCGTGTAAGCAGTACTTC.

The J gene is TRBJ1-2, the V gene TRBV29-1; 8 nucleotides align to TRBD1. CDR1 SQVTM and CDR2 ANQGSEA come from the germline V gene. The CDR3 extends over 12 amino acids. Trimming removed 5 bases from V and 7 bases from J; junction bases left unmatched: 6. CDR3 nucleotide sequence: TGCAGCGTTTCCGAAACAGGGGGTGGCTACACCTTC. Encoded protein: CSVSETGGGYTF.

The rearrangement uses TRBV7-6 and TRBJ1-1; the match to TRBD1 covers 8 bases. Germline lookup yields CDR1 SGHVS and CDR2 FNYEAQ. With V trimmed by 4 bases and J by 8 bases, 3 bases remained unmatched. The CDR3 contains 12 residues. CDR3 bases: TGTGCCAGCAGCTCTTGGACAGGGGAAGCTTTCTTT. Translation: CASSSWTGEAFF.

The genes are TRBV21-1 and TRBJ2-5; whether TRBD1, the table's D call, matches the DNA was not checked. TRBJ2-7 explains the end of the DNA better; the J call may be wrong. TRBV21-1 represents a pseudogene. The CDR3 consists of 17 residues. The CDR3 coding sequence is TGTGCCAGCAGCAAAGTCACGGACAGGGCTTTAGGCTACGAGCAGTACTTC. It translates to CASSKVTDRALGYEQYF.

The chain is built from TRBV6-5 and TRBJ1-3, with a tentative D call TRBD1 (6 bases). CDR3 length equals 14 residues. The V gene lost 6 bases and the J gene lost 0 bases, with 9 bases spanning the gap. Germline V gives CDR1 MNHEY, CDR2 SVGAGI. The CDR3 DNA reads TGTGCCAGCAGCCAGGGGAGCTCTGGAAACACCATATATTTT. Protein product: CASSQGSSGNTIYF.

The rearrangement uses TRBV29-1 and TRBJ1-2; 10 bases are shared with TRBD1. The CDR3 has 16 amino acids. Germline V gene data show CDR1 as SQVTM and CDR2 as ANQGSEA. Losses at the gene ends were 3 bases for V and 0 bases for J; bases not matched to a gene: 7. The CDR3 nucleotides read TGCAGCGTTGAGCCCGGGACAGGGGATTCTAACTATGGCTACACCTTC. Translation: CSVEPGTGDSNYGYTF.

The chain joins TRBV7-3 to TRBJ1-1; 11 positions agree with TRBD1. Germline V gene data show CDR1 as SGHTA and CDR2 as FQGTGA. CDR3 size: 16 residues. V trimming: 1 base; J trimming: 5 bases; junction bases outside the gene matches: 6. The CDR3 sequence is CASSLRRDRGITEAFF. The CDR3 DNA is TGTGCCAGCAGCTTAAGGAGGGACAGGGGGATAACTGAAGCTTTCTTT.

This rearrangement joins TRBV10-3 to TRBJ2-1, with TRBD2 matching 11 bases. Germline-derived CDR1 and CDR2 are ENHRY and SYGVKD. The J segment lost 0 bases and the V segment lost 7 bases, leaving 8 bases of the junction unmatched. This CDR3 is built from 17 residues. CDR3 sequence (DNA): TGTGCCATCACCCAAGGGACTAGCGGAAGCTCCTACAATGAGCAGTTCTTC. Translating gives CAITQGTSGSSYNEQFF.

The gene calls are TRBV19 and TRBJ1-6; D is ambiguous. Germline CDR1 LNHDA, CDR2 SQIVND (reference sequence). Trimming removed 2 bases at V and 0 bases at J, with 5 bases between. The CDR3 covers 15 residues. CDR3 DNA: TGTGCCAGTAGTATAATCAGCTCCTATAATTCACCCCTCCACTTT. Translation: CASSIISSYNSPLHF.

The chain links TRBV5-1 to TRBJ1-2, with a tentative D call TRBD1 (5 bases). This CDR3 has 14 amino acids. CDR1 is SGHRS, CDR2 YFSETQ, per germline. The V gene lost 0 bases and the J gene lost 4 bases, with 10 bases spanning the gap. CDR3 bases: TGCGCCAGCAGCTTGGCCGGGGGAGGCTATGGCTACACCTTC. Translation: CASSLAGGGYGYTF. The variable domain in full, completed from reference TRBV5-1 and TRBJ1-2, reads KAGVTQTPRYLIKTRGQQVTLSCSPISGHRSVSWYQQTPGQGLQFLFEYFSETQRNKGNFPGRFSGRQFSNSRSEMNVSTLELGDSALYLCASSLAGGGYGYTFGSGTRLTVV.

In its sample, this clone was seen once. CDR3 region: CAWRPGQENTEAFF. The DNA for the CDR3 is TGTGCCTGGAGGCCGGGACAGGAGAACACTGAAGCTTTCTTT. The genes are TRBV30 and TRBJ1-1; 8 nucleotides agree with TRBD1. The CDR3 totals 14 residues. With 3 bases clipped from V and 1 base from J, the junction kept 4 bases outside the gene matches. Germline CDR1 GTSNPN, CDR2 SVGIG (reference sequence).

This clone is a singleton in its sample. V is TRBV4-2 and J is TRBJ1-5, with TRBD1 matching 11 bases. Trimming removed 0 bases from V and 4 bases from J; junction bases left unmatched: 5. The CDR3 consists of 17 residues. The V gene's germline CDR1 is LGHNA and CDR2 YNFKEQ. In nucleotides, the CDR3 is TGTGCCAGCAGCCAAGATCCAGGGACAGGGGGTAATCAGCCCCAGCATTTT. Residues: CASSQDPGTGGNQPQHF.

Here the CDR3 DNA reads TGTGCCAGCTCGTCGGACTATGGCTACACCTTC. Amino acid sequence: CASSSDYGYTF. The chain has TRBV2 and TRBJ1-2; the D is unclear. V lost 8 bases and J 3 bases, leaving 7 bases between the germline ends. The CDR3 sequence is 11 residues long. Germline V gives CDR1 SNHLY, CDR2 FYNNEI.

CDR3 coding DNA: TGTGCCAGCTCACCACAGAGGGAGCGGGAGATAGGGACCCAGTACTTC. It yields the protein CASSPQREREIGTQYF. The chain combines TRBV18 with TRBJ2-5; TRBD2 aligns across 8 bases. The CDR3 runs to 16 residues. Germline trimming cut 1 base from V and 7 bases from J; bases unmatched to any gene: 11. Germline V gene data show CDR1 as KGHSH and CDR2 as LQKENI.

This clone appeared a single time. The chain couples TRBV19 to TRBJ2-2; 7 bases agree with TRBD1. Germline V gene lookup returns CDR1 LNHDA and CDR2 SQIVND (reference sequence). After removal of 7 bases from V and 3 bases from J, the junction contained 5 bases not matched to a gene. This CDR3 is 14 amino acids long. This CDR3 reads CASIRGSDTGELFF. CDR3 coding DNA: TGTGCCAGTATCAGGGGGTCGGACACCGGGGAGCTGTTTTTT.

The chain recombines TRBV19 with TRBJ2-7; possibly TRBD2 for D (7 bases). Per germline, CDR1 LNHDA and CDR2 SQIVND (reference sequence). Trimming took off 7 bases at V and 5 bases at J, with 18 bases between the two ends. The CDR3 extends over 14 amino acids. DNA of the CDR3: TGTGCCAGTAATACGAACACAGGGAGGGACGAGCAGTACTTC. This translates into CASNTNTGRDEQYF.

The sample holds a few counts of this clone. The V gene is TRBV5-4, the J gene TRBJ2-4, with 7 bases matching TRBD2. CDR1 is SGHNT, CDR2 YYREEE, per germline (reference sequence). The CDR3 is made up of 13 amino acids. Trimming took 0 bases from V and 11 from J; bases not matched to a gene: 5. CDR3 sequence (DNA): TGTGCCAGCAGCTTGGCCCGGGACTACGTTCAGTACTTC. Translation: CASSLARDYVQYF.

Comment on this clone: A read error may produce the germline difference seen at one junction end. This CDR3 reads CATSRRTGYAYGHTF. DNA for the CDR3: TGTGCCACCAGCAGACGGACAGGGTACGCCTATGGCCACACCTTC. The chain links TRBV15 to TRBJ1-2; 8 positions agree with TRBD1. The germline CDR1 and CDR2 sequences are LNHNV and YYDKDF (reference sequence). CDR3 length: 15 amino acids.

The genes are TRBV6-1 and TRBJ1-5; 9 nucleotides match TRBD1. The CDR3 loop spans 14 amino acids. The V gene end was trimmed by 10 bases and the J gene end by 5 bases; junction bases not matched to a gene: 9. Per the germline V gene, CDR1 is MNHNS and CDR2 is SASEGT. The CDR3 sequence is CATRITGGDQPQHF. CDR3 nucleotide sequence: TGTGCCACCCGCATAACAGGGGGCGATCAGCCCCAGCATTTT.

V gene TRBV21-1 combines with J gene TRBJ1-3. TRBV21-1 is annotated as a pseudogene. CDR3 length: 15 residues. CDR3 residues: CASEKVRPRGNTIYF. The CDR3 bases are TGTGCCAGCGAGAAGGTGCGGCCTAGGGGAAACACCATATATTTT.

The CDR3 coding sequence is TGTGCCAGCAGTTCTAACAGGGTGGATACGCAGTATTTT. Protein: CASSSNRVDTQYF. This chain uses TRBV27 with TRBJ2-3; possibly TRBD1 for D (6 bases). Germline CDR1 and CDR2: MNHEY and SMNVEV (reference sequence). The CDR3 contains 13 residues. V was pared by 4 bases and J by 6 bases, with 11 bases between.

On this clone itself: The same CDR3 also results from other DNA sequences found in this sample. This chain links TRBV9 with TRBJ1-4, with TRBD1 matching 11 bases. The CDR3 is made up of 15 amino acids. V trimming: 3 bases; J trimming: 5 bases; junction bases outside the gene matches: 3. Per germline, CDR1 SGDLS and CDR2 YYNGEE. The CDR3 DNA reads as TGTGCCAGCAGCGGAGGGGACAGGGGGAATGAAAAACTGTTTTTT. As protein: CASSGGDRGNEKLFF.

This clone was counted once. This chain joins TRBV7-2 and TRBJ2-5; TRBD2 matches at 13 bases. After removal of 6 bases from V and 5 bases from J, the junction contained 6 bases not matched to a gene. From germline, CDR1 is SGHTA and CDR2 FQGNSA. The CDR3 is 15 residues long. This CDR3 is CASRQLAGGPETQYF. The CDR3 DNA reads TGTGCCAGCAGACAACTAGCGGGGGGGCCGGAGACCCAGTACTTC.